The rows below give T cell receptor beta chains drawn from one sample of a study of CD4 and CD8 cells across lung adenocarcinoma regions. TCRdb re-called the PCR reads with MiXCR, one entry per CDR3 protein. In the table there are under 20,000 distinct CDR3 sequences, roughly 50% of which are singletons. Sequenced sample: CD4+ T cells from the margin of a lung tumor. The receptor source for this set is a male donor with lung adenocarcinoma. The CD4 and CD8 labels of this study may be unreliable. CDR3s include the opening cysteine and the closing phenylalanine or tryptophan. D genes are given only for firm matches. Clone size is not always given. Where it is, it says once, few, many or a class for expanded clones.

v_gene	j_gene	d_gene	abundance	CDR3aa	CDR3nt
TRBV20-1	TRBJ2-1	TRBD2	many	CSARDLGAGGYNEQFF	TGCAGTGCTAGAGATCTCGGAGCGGGAGGGTACAATGAGCAGTTCTTC
TRBV6-1	TRBJ2-1	NA	many	CASGDYEQFF	TGTGCCAGCGGGGACTATGAGCAGTTCTTC
TRBV6-1	TRBJ1-1	NA	NA	CASRPGGTEAFF	TGTGCCAGCAGGCCGGGGGGCACTGAAGCTTTCTTT
TRBV10-1	TRBJ1-1	TRBD1	many	CASSVPGQGANTEAFF	TGCGCCAGCAGTGTCCCGGGACAGGGGGCGAATACTGAAGCTTTCTTT
TRBV25-1	TRBJ2-1	NA	many	CASSEFKGGSYNEQFF	TGTGCCAGCAGTGAATTTAAGGGGGGCTCCTACAATGAGCAGTTCTTC
TRBV12-5	TRBJ2-4	TRBD1	NA	CASGQGAKNIQYF	TGTGCTAGTGGACAGGGGGCCAAAAACATTCAGTACTTC
TRBV10-3	TRBJ2-3	TRBD2	few	CASSRRLAGGLADTQYF	TGTGCCAGCAGTCGTCGACTAGCGGGAGGGCTGGCAGATACGCAGTATTTT
TRBV10-1	TRBJ2-4	TRBD2	once	CATSGSGAVNIQYF	TGCGCCACCTCGGGTAGCGGGGCGGTAAACATTCAGTATTTC
TRBV6-2/TRBV6-3	TRBJ2-5	TRBD1	many	CASSYLAGGMETQYF	TGTGCCAGCAGTTACTTGGCAGGGGGCATGGAGACCCAGTACTTC
TRBV4-1	TRBJ2-7	TRBD2	NA	CASSQDIAGGLGQYF	TGCGCCAGCAGCCAAGACATCGCGGGAGGGCTTGGGCAGTACTTC
TRBV5-1	TRBJ2-1	TRBD2	NA	CASSRLAGEGNEQFF	TGCGCCAGCAGCCGACTAGCGGGAGAGGGGAATGAGCAGTTCTTC
TRBV6-1	TRBJ2-2	NA	many	CASSVYRANTGELFF	TGTGCCAGCAGTGTATACAGGGCGAACACCGGGGAGCTGTTTTTT
TRBV27	TRBJ2-5	NA	NA	CARRFGGGDQETQYF	TGTGCCAGGAGGTTCGGGGGCGGGGACCAAGAGACCCAGTACTTC
TRBV6-1	TRBJ1-2	NA	NA	CASSPAGLLYGYTF	TGTGCCAGCAGTCCCGCAGGGCTCCTCTATGGCTACACCTTC
TRBV23-1	TRBJ1-4	NA	many	CASSQSRGLVATNEKLFF	TGCGCCAGCAGCCAGTCCAGGGGATTAGTCGCAACTAATGAAAAACTGTTTTTT
TRBV27	TRBJ2-4	NA	NA	CASVGGPGGRDKEIQYF	TGTGCCAGCGTAGGGGGTCCCGGGGGCCGAGACAAAGAGATTCAGTACTTC
TRBV3-1	TRBJ2-5	TRBD2	NA	CASSQVLAGRETQYF	TGTGCCAGCAGCCAAGTACTAGCGGGACGTGAGACCCAGTACTTC
TRBV30	TRBJ2-1	NA	NA	CAWSVLAGRDMQFF	TGTGCCTGGAGTGTACTGGCGGGCAGAGACATGCAGTTCTTC
TRBV6-6	TRBJ1-1	NA	medium-sized	CASKSPGSHTEAFF	TGTGCCAGCAAATCTCCGGGATCCCACACTGAAGCTTTCTTT
TRBV6-1	TRBJ2-3	NA	NA	CASSAKLLGGKNTQYF	TGTGCCAGCAGTGCCAAGCTGCTGGGAGGCAAAAATACGCAGTATTTC
TRBV25-1	TRBJ1-2	NA	many	CASSGDSYNYGYTF	TGTGCCAGCAGCGGGGATTCATATAACTATGGCTACACCTTC
TRBV12-5	TRBJ2-7	TRBD1	NA	CASGANGQGVKTYEQYF	TGTGCTAGTGGCGCAAATGGACAGGGGGTAAAAACCTACGAGCAGTACTTC
TRBV6-5	TRBJ2-7	NA	many	CASLYSSPHEQYF	TGTGCCAGCCTTTACTCAAGCCCCCACGAGCAGTACTTC
TRBV6-5	TRBJ2-5	NA	few	CASSYSSWLQETQYF	TGTGCCAGCAGTTACTCGAGTTGGCTTCAAGAGACCCAGTACTTC
TRBV10-3	TRBJ2-1	NA	NA	CAISVPSSYNEQFF	TGTGCCATCAGTGTACCGAGCTCCTACAATGAGCAGTTCTTC
TRBV3-1	TRBJ2-3	NA	few	CASSGAEDTQYF	TGTGCCAGCAGTGGGGCCGAGGATACGCAGTATTTT
TRBV6-1	TRBJ1-2	NA	medium-sized	CASSEVPGEGGYTF	TGTGCCAGCAGTGAAGTGCCCGGGGAGGGTGGCTACACCTTC